This passage covers 17 T cell receptor beta chains from one sample sequenced in a study of blood T cell repertoires in COVID-19. Here immunoSEQ multiplex PCR was the method, and the copy in TCRdb shows in-frame clones only, minus some. The sample shows 200,000 or so clones, roughly 85% of them seen only once. Sequenced material: PBMCs or T cells enriched from blood (not recorded which). These receptors came from a woman in her thirties or forties with acute COVID-19.

This chain links TRBV5-1 with TRBJ1-6; D is uncertain. Germline CDR1 and CDR2: SGHRS and YFSETQ. V was cut by 2 bases and J by 7 bases, with 16 bases left in between. The CDR3 covers 16 residues. CDR3 protein: CASSLGSGSSNSPLHF. As DNA, the CDR3 is TGCGCCAGCAGCTTAGGATCAGGCTCCTCCAATTCACCCCTCCACTTT.

The V and J genes are TRBV29-1 and TRBJ2-7; 8 nucleotides line up with TRBD1. From germline, CDR1 is SQVTM and CDR2 ANQGSEA. This CDR3 has 15 amino acids. V lost 3 bases to trimming and J lost 9 bases; unmatched junction nucleotides: 16. Here the CDR3 reads CSVEGEQGADLVQYV. In DNA, the CDR3 is TGCAGCGTTGAGGGTGAGCAGGGGGCCGACCTAGTGCAGTACGTC.

The chain employs TRBV4-3 and TRBJ2-2; D is unresolved. There are 14 residues in the CDR3. The V gene's germline CDR1 is LGHNA and CDR2 YSLEER. Trimming pared 1 base from V and 1 base from J, leaving 4 bases between. DNA of the CDR3: TGCGCCAGCAGCCAAGGGCAGAACACCGGGGAGCTGTTTTTT. This translates into CASSQGQNTGELFF.

This chain uses TRBV2 with TRBJ1-1; 7 positions match TRBD1. V lost 5 bases, J lost 0 bases, and 6 bases stayed unmatched. The CDR3 extends over 15 amino acids. Germline lookup yields CDR1 SNHLY and CDR2 FYNNEI. This chain's CDR3 is CASSPEGAVNTEAFF. DNA for the CDR3: TGTGCCAGCAGTCCCGAGGGGGCTGTGAACACTGAAGCTTTCTTT. Drawing the rest from reference TRBV2 and TRBJ1-1, the complete variable domain is EPEVTQTPSHQVTQMGQEVILRCVPISNHLYFYWYRQILGQKVEFLVSFYNNEISEKSEIFDDQFSVERPDGSNFTLKIRSTKLEDSAMYFCASSPEGAVNTEAFFGQGTRLTVV.

The gene calls are TRBV5-6 and TRBJ1-4; D perhaps matches TRBD1 (6 bases). V was pared by 6 bases and J by 4 bases, with 22 bases between. In germline, CDR1 is SGHDT, CDR2 YYEEEE. This CDR3 contains 17 residues. The CDR3 DNA reads as TGTGCCAGCACCTTAGGACAGTTCCCCGCCGTTAATGAAAAACTGTTTTTT. Protein sequence: CASTLGQFPAVNEKLFF.

The chain has TRBV2 and TRBJ2-7; D perhaps matches TRBD2 (6 bases). Germline values: CDR1 SNHLY, CDR2 FYNNEI. The CDR3 has 15 residues. V was clipped by 6 bases and J by 2 bases, with 17 bases between them. CDR3 residues: CASSDPGGHTYEQYF. The DNA for the CDR3 is TGTGCCAGCAGCGACCCCGGGGGTCATACCTACGAGCAGTACTTC.

The V call is TRBV7-7, the J call TRBJ2-5; D might be TRBD1 (5 bases). The CDR3 has 13 amino acids. Trimming left V 5 bases short and J 5 bases short, with 12 bases between. Per the germline V gene, CDR1 is SSHAT and CDR2 is FNYEAQ (reference sequence). The CDR3 is CASSGKGLETQYF. The CDR3 DNA is TGTGCCAGCAGCGGCAAGGGGTTGGAGACCCAGTACTTC.

The rearrangement joins TRBV2 to TRBJ2-1; 11 bases are shared with TRBD2. The CDR3 has 19 amino acids. Germline CDR1 SNHLY, CDR2 FYNNEI. The ends lost 6 bases at V and 0 bases at J; junction bases unmatched: 13. The DNA of the CDR3 is TGTGCCAGCAGCGGAGGGGCTAGCGGGGGGATAAGCTCCTACAATGAGCAGTTCTTC. This gives the protein CASSGGASGGISSYNEQFF.

The chain has TRBV6-5 and TRBJ1-2, with a tentative D call TRBD1 (6 bases). The germline gives CDR1 MNHEY, CDR2 SVGAGI. This CDR3 comprises 13 residues. V shed 6 bases and J shed 4 bases, with 12 bases lying between them. The CDR3 region is CASRDSTLYGYTF. The CDR3 DNA reads TGTGCCAGCAGGGACAGCACGCTCTATGGCTACACCTTC.

The chain couples TRBV10-3 to TRBJ1-2, with TRBD1 as a possible D gene (5 bases). Between the trimmed V and J ends, which lost 6 bases and 4 bases, there was a span of 15 bases. Germline lookup yields CDR1 ENHRY and CDR2 SYGVKD. CDR3 length: 14 residues. The CDR3 reads CAIRERDLSYGYTF. Written as DNA, the CDR3 is TGTGCCATCAGAGAACGGGACTTGTCCTATGGCTACACCTTC.

This clone was observed a single time. The V and J genes are TRBV4-3 and TRBJ1-2; D gene uncertain. Germline loops: CDR1 LGHNA, CDR2 YSLEER. Trimming left V 1 base short and J 5 bases short, with 11 bases between. The CDR3 has 14 amino acids. CDR3 sequence (DNA): TGCGCCAGCAGCCAAGGGCGGGCCCGGTATGGCTACACCTTC. Amino acids: CASSQGRARYGYTF.

This clone was detected once. V is TRBV29-1 and J is TRBJ2-7, with D hard to call. The length of the CDR3 is 10 residues. Trimming left V 5 bases short and J 3 bases short, with 5 bases between. The V gene's germline CDR1 is SQVTM and CDR2 ANQGSEA. CDR3 in DNA: TGCAGCGTTTCCCACTACGAGCAGTACTTC. Amino acids: CSVSHYEQYF.

The V call is TRBV2, the J call TRBJ1-5; 10 nucleotides match TRBD1. V was clipped by 6 bases and J by 4 bases; unmatched bases: 3. The length of the CDR3 is 14 residues. Germline CDR1 reads SNHLY; CDR2 reads FYNNEI. The CDR3 protein is CASRPGQGNQPQHF. The CDR3 region has the DNA TGTGCCAGCAGGCCGGGACAGGGGAATCAGCCCCAGCATTTT.

The V and J genes are TRBV5-1 and TRBJ2-2; D is perhaps TRBD1 (5 bases). The CDR3 is 16 amino acids. The V end lost 2 bases, the J end lost 0 bases, and 11 bases lay between the germline ends. CDR1 and CDR2 (germline): SGHRS, YFSETQ. CDR3: CASSLRAGTNTGELFF. The CDR3 DNA reads as TGCGCCAGCAGCTTAAGGGCAGGGACGAACACCGGGGAGCTGTTTTTT.

The CDR3 coding sequence is TGCAGTGCTAGTAAATTACAGGGATCGCAAGGCTACACCTTC. Translated: CSASKLQGSQGYTF. The chain carries TRBV20-1 and TRBJ1-2; a possible D gene is TRBD1 (6 bases). Germline CDR1 and CDR2: DFQATT and SNEGSKA (reference sequence). CDR3 length: 14 amino acids. The germline V and J ends were trimmed by 3 bases and 8 bases, with 19 bases remaining between them.

The chain joins TRBV4-2 to TRBJ2-1, with 7 bases identical to TRBD2. CDR1 and CDR2 (germline): LGHNA, YNFKEQ. The CDR3 sequence is 14 residues long. V lost 6 bases to trimming and J lost 5 bases; unmatched junction nucleotides: 7. CDR3 region: CASRLAESDNEQFF. The CDR3 coding sequence is TGTGCCAGCAGGCTAGCGGAATCAGACAATGAGCAGTTCTTC.

This chain links TRBV18 with TRBJ2-7, with TRBD1 matching 10 bases. V gave up 4 bases and J gave up 5 bases; unmatched junction bases: 8. Germline CDR1 KGHSH, CDR2 LQKENI. The CDR3 spans 15 residues. CDR3 DNA: TGTGCCAGCTCACTGCGCCGGGACAGGGGTGACGAGCAGTACTTC. Its translation is CASSLRRDRGDEQYF. Full variable domain (missing parts from reference TRBV18 and TRBJ2-7): NAGVMQNPRHLVRRRGQEARLRCSPMKGHSHVYWYRQLPEEGLKFMVYLQKENIIDESGMPKERFSAEFPKEGPSILRIQQVVRGDSAAYFCASSLRRDRGDEQYFGPGTRLTVT.